This TCR beta chain was obtained from a study of cytomegalovirus exposure and HLA in healthy donors (dated by TCRdb to the late 2010s). For the study in its entirety: According to a later analysis, one platform produced both the approximately 110 validation repertoires and the 620 or so repertoires of the first cohort. A separate validation cohort of 100 to 150 different subjects was used in addition to the 666-subject first cohort. The study was designed to test whether signatures of past pathogen exposure could be identified by cataloging public T cell receptors. To predict cytomegalovirus infection status, the study brought together high-throughput TCR immunosequencing, statistical association of individual TCRs with disease status, and machine learning.

CDR1 and CDR2 are read off the germline V gene as SNHLY and FYNNEI. The CDR3 starts with the cysteine, ends with the phenylalanine, and has 15 residues. The kept DNA is CDR3 alone, 45 bases in frame from the first base. Trimming costs V 4 bases and J 2 bases, and their ends lie 12 bases apart. Separate from the roughly 650-subject first cohort, the validation cohort of roughly 110 subjects was the group to which the donors belonged. In the case of this clone: Which antigen it targets is not known. Base qualities are not provided; no much larger clone lies one nucleotide away.

Library preparation used the immunoSEQ multiplex PCR assay. In the original analysis: A statistical classification framework was built for diagnosing cytomegalovirus status from the catalog of TCR beta chain sequences. Held by TCRdb, this immuneACCESS table contains in-frame sequences only and omits some clones. Under half of the omission traces to an unresolved V gene where checked; the cause of the rest is unknown. The V and J calls and clone size are taken from that table; D and trimming were inferred from the DNA. The sample table lists approximately 210,000 clones, more than 70% of them with a count of one. Approximately 1.5% of the sample is taken by the ten largest. Results the study describes overall, beyond this receptor: A few of the identified cytomegalovirus-associated TCR beta chains were confirmed in vitro to be specific for cytomegalovirus antigens. Cytomegalovirus status was reported to be diagnosed by the classifier with high specificity and sensitivity in both the original and validation cohorts. The validation cohort had no HLA typing available for a later analysis, so co-occurrence within that cohort was assessed over all 120 or so repertoires. In a later analysis, TCRs clustered in the first cohort were found to also tend to co-occur in the 110 or so validation repertoires, with approximately 94% of cluster scores above 0. The authors suggested that the approach could potentially be generalized to other disease states and immunological phenotypes. Most TCR sequences were seen in very few donors, while some public TCRs were found in many individuals. A total of 150 to 200 TCR beta chains were listed by the study as associated with cytomegalovirus.

This TCR was recovered from a woman between 18 and 29 years old in good health and CMV-seronegative. The rearranged chain carries TRBV2 and TRBJ1-5; possibly the D gene is TRBD1, per 5 matching bases. Input material: PBMCs. The sequenced DNA: TGTGCCAGCAGTGTACGTGCAGGGCGCAATCAGCCCCAGCATTTT. Its translation reads: CASSVRAGRNQPQHF. The variable domain in full, with residues beyond the CDR3 obtained from the reference TRBV2 and TRBJ1-5 genes, is EPEVTQTPSHQVTQMGQEVILRCVPISNHLYFYWYRQILGQKVEFLVSFYNNEISEKSEIFDDQFSVERPDGSNFTLKIRSTKLEDSAMYFCASSVRAGRNQPQHFGDGTRLSIL.